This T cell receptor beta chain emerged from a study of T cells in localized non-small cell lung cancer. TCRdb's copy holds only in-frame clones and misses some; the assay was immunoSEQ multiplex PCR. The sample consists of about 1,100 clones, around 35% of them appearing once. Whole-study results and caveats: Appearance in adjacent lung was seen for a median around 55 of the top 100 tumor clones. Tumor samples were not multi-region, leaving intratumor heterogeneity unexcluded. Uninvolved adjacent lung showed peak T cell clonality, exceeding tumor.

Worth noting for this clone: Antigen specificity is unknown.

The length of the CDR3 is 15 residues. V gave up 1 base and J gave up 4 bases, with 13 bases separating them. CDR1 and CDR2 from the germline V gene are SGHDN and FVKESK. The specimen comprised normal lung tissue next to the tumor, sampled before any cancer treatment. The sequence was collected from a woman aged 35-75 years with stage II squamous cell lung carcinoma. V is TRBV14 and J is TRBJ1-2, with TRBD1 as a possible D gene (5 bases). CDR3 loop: CASSQGPGGRYGYTF. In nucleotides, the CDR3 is TGTGCCAGCAGCCAAGGCCCGGGGGGTCGCTATGGCTACACCTTC.